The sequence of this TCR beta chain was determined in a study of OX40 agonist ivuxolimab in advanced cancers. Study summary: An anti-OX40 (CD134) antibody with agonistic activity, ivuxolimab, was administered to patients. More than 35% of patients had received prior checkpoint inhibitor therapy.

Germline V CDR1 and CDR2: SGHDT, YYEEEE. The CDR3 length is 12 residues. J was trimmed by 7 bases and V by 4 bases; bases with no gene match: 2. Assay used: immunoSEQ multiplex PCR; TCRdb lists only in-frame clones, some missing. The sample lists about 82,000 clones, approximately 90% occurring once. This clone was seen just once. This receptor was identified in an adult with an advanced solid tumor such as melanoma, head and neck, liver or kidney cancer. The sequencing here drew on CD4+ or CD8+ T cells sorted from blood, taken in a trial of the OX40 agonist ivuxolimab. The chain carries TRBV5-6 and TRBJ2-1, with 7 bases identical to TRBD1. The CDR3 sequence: CASSEQGNEQFF. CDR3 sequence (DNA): TGTGCCAGCAGCGAACAGGGGAATGAGCAGTTCTTC.